Sequencing of this T cell receptor beta chain was carried out in a study of blood T cell repertoires in COVID-19. Only in-frame clones appear in the TCRdb table, and some are missing; sequencing was by immunoSEQ multiplex PCR. In the table there are approximately 400,000 clones, around 83% of which are singletons. Per the germline V gene, CDR1 is SGHTA and CDR2 is FQGNSA. The CDR3 totals 12 residues. V gave up 2 bases and J gave up 6 bases, with 8 bases separating them. Adults between roughly 18 and 89 years of age took part from 20 to 25 US areas. The study assigned cohorts using participant-reported clinical history. Recovered Cohort 3 donors showed two negative PCRs, clearance, or symptom resolution.

The sequencing input was PBMCs or T cells enriched from blood (not recorded which). This clonotype was sampled from a woman aged 45-60 years who had recovered from COVID-19. The V and J genes are TRBV7-2 and TRBJ2-7; D is perhaps TRBD1 (6 bases). CDR3 in DNA: TGTGCCAGCAGCTTACGAGGGGGCGAGCAGTACTTC. Protein sequence: CASSLRGGEQYF.